This T cell receptor (beta chain) originates from a study of cytomegalovirus exposure and HLA in healthy donors. The PCR used 60 Vbeta and 13 Jbeta primers. Method: immunoSEQ multiplex PCR; TCRdb's copy keeps in-frame clones and lacks some. Seen here are 100,000 to 150,000 clones, around 76% observed once, and the top ten hold roughly 13%. CDR3 size: 12 residues. CDR1 is MDHEN and CDR2 is SYDVKM in the germline V gene. The ends were cut back, 8 bases at V and 7 bases at J, with 14 bases in the middle. This clonotype was obtained from a woman aged 55-70 years in good health and CMV-seropositive. The chain recombines TRBV28 with TRBJ1-2, with D possibly matching TRBD1 (6 bases). Sequencing input: PBMCs. The DNA of the CDR3 is TGTGCCAGCGCAACAGGGTTTTTTGGCTACACCTTC. Protein sequence: CASATGFFGYTF.